This TCR beta chain was sequenced during a study of metastatic and nonmetastatic thyroid tumors. Overall study context: For malignant and benign thyroid patients, tumor or nodule tissue and blood were the sources whose repertoires were compared.

Study-level results: The reported finding was significantly higher TCR beta diversity in malignant thyroid tumors relative to benign nodules, in blood and tumor.

All patients reached thyroid surgery having received no treatment beforehand. This clone was found a few times. Its target is not known. The CDR3 sequence is 15 residues long. Trimming shortened V by 5 bases and J by 0 bases, and 12 bases separated the two germline ends. Germline CDR1 and CDR2: SGHNT and YYREEE (reference sequence). In the source study's methods: Researchers built a distant-metastasis classifier for papillary thyroid cancer that drew on CDR3 differences across clinicopathological groups. MiXCR reprocessed the PCR reads for TCRdb. These V and J calls are TCRdb output, not the study's own analysis. The sample yields tens of thousands of clones, more than 15% seen once.

This receptor was obtained from a female donor with papillary thyroid cancer or a benign thyroid nodule (not recorded which). Some clones in this sample may be carry-over from other donors' samples. Sequenced input: blood. The V and J genes are TRBV5-4 and TRBJ2-1; weak D call: TRBD2 (6 bases). The CDR3 bases are TGTGCCAGCAGTTCCTCGGACTACTCCTACAATGAGCAGTTCTTC. Translating it yields CASSSSDYSYNEQFF.